Sequencing of this T cell receptor (beta chain) was carried out in a study of blood T cell repertoires in COVID-19. Study-wide background: In each case, the material was cDNA or gDNA derived from T cells, B-cell-depleted T cells, or PBMCs.

Under the authors' procedure: Amplifying reference gene primers gave estimates of nucleated cell counts. The repertoire was sequenced with immunoSEQ multiplex PCR; TCRdb's copy has only in-frame clones and lacks some. That table is the source of V, J and clone size, and D and trimming were worked out from the DNA. The sample has approximately 150,000 clones, about 88% seen once. The source material was peripheral blood. The TCR was taken from a man in his forties or fifties with acute or convalescent COVID-19.

The CDR3 loop is CASSPPPGQTDTEAFF. The CDR3 nucleotides are TGTGCCAGCAGCCCCCCTCCGGGACAGACGGATACTGAAGCTTTCTTT. V gene TRBV5-4 combines with J gene TRBJ1-1, with TRBD1 matching 7 bases. The CDR3 length is 16 residues. J gave up 5 bases and V 4 bases, and 14 bases lay outside the gene matches. The V gene's germline CDR1 is SGHNT and CDR2 YYREEE (reference sequence).